Presented here are 22 T cell receptor beta chains from one specimen sequenced in a study of cytomegalovirus exposure and HLA in healthy donors. The PCR ran on 60 Vbeta and 13 Jbeta primers. Clones were read by immunoSEQ multiplex PCR, and TCRdb kept only the in-frame ones, dropping some. The data hold approximately 200,000 clones, with about four fifths observed a single time. Source material: PBMCs. These receptors originate from a boy aged 2 to 9 in good health and CMV-seronegative.

This clone has only one observation. The chain combines TRBV5-1 with TRBJ2-2, with a weak D call TRBD1 (6 bases). In germline, CDR1 is SGHRS, CDR2 YFSETQ. The CDR3 has 16 amino acids. Trimming took off 1 base at V and 2 bases at J, with 12 bases between the two ends. The CDR3 protein is CASSLRSGANTGELFF. The CDR3 coding sequence is TGCGCCAGCAGCTTGAGGTCAGGGGCCAACACCGGGGAGCTGTTTTTT.

The chain is built from TRBV5-4 and TRBJ2-5; D is undetermined. Trimming shortened V by 0 bases and J by 4 bases, and 7 bases separated the two germline ends. The length of the CDR3 is 13 residues. CDR1 SGHNT and CDR2 YYREEE come from the germline V gene (reference sequence). CDR3 DNA: TGTGCCAGCAGCTTGGGTCTAGGAGAGACCCAGTACTTC. This translates into CASSLGLGETQYF.

The chain has TRBV2 and TRBJ2-3; 13 bases are shared with TRBD2. The trim removed 6 bases at V and 4 bases at J, leaving 13 bases unmatched. The CDR3 covers 18 residues. Germline-derived CDR1 and CDR2 are SNHLY and FYNNEI. CDR3 DNA sequence: TGTGCCAGCAGCCAAACCGGACTAGCGGGGGTCGGGGCAGATACGCAGTATTTT. The encoded protein is CASSQTGLAGVGADTQYF.

CDR3 in DNA: TGTGCCATCGGGCAGGTTGATCAGCCCCAGCATTTT. The encoded protein is CAIGQVDQPQHF. This rearrangement joins TRBV10-3 to TRBJ1-5; D unresolved. CDR1 and CDR2 from the germline V gene are ENHRY and SYGVKD. V was pared by 8 bases and J by 5 bases, with 10 bases between. The CDR3 extends over 12 amino acids.

V and J are TRBV10-3 and TRBJ2-5; 7 nucleotides line up with TRBD2. CDR3 size: 15 residues. V gave up 6 bases and J gave up 5 bases; unmatched junction bases: 12. From germline, CDR1 is ENHRY and CDR2 SYGVKD. The CDR3 sequence: CAIRSSKVGGETQYF. For the CDR3, the DNA is TGTGCCATCAGATCCAGTAAGGTCGGGGGGGAGACCCAGTACTTC.

The chain couples TRBV13 to TRBJ2-1; 10 bases map to TRBD2. CDR1 PRHDT and CDR2 FYEKMQ come from the germline V gene (reference sequence). The J segment lost 5 bases and the V segment lost 4 bases, leaving 5 bases of the junction unmatched. CDR3 size: 15 residues. The CDR3 DNA follows: TGTGCCAGCAGCTCCCCAGCGGGGGGGCACAATGAGCAGTTCTTC. The encoded protein is CASSSPAGGHNEQFF. The full variable domain, in which reference TRBV13 and TRBJ2-1 provide the parts outside the CDR3, is AAGVIQSPRHLIKEKRETATLKCYPIPRHDTVYWYQQGPGQDPQFLISFYEKMQSDKGSIPDRFSAQQFSDYHSELNMSSLELGDSALYFCASSSPAGGHNEQFFGPGTRLTVL.

This rearrangement joins TRBV6-5 to TRBJ1-6; D is perhaps TRBD1 (5 bases). V gave up 6 bases and J gave up 7 bases, with 13 bases separating them. Germline V gene data show CDR1 as MNHEY and CDR2 as SVGAGI. This CDR3 spans 14 amino acids. Written as DNA, the CDR3 is TGTGCCAGCAGCCAACACAGGTCCAATTCACCCCTCCACTTT. This gives the protein CASSQHRSNSPLHF.

The genes are TRBV6-5 and TRBJ1-6; 7 nucleotides agree with TRBD1. This CDR3 is 14 amino acids long. V trimming: 6 bases; J trimming: 10 bases; junction bases outside the gene matches: 9. Germline CDR1 is MNHEY and CDR2 is SVGAGI. The CDR3 region is CASSLPGGRSPLHF. CDR3 DNA: TGTGCCAGCAGCCTCCCAGGGGGAAGATCACCCCTCCACTTT.

The rearrangement uses TRBV19 and TRBJ2-2; D call uncertain. The germline V and J ends were trimmed by 3 bases and 5 bases, with 10 bases remaining between them. Germline V gives CDR1 LNHDA, CDR2 SQIVND (reference sequence). The CDR3 extends over 14 amino acids. The CDR3 sequence is CASSIDARTGELFF. The CDR3 DNA reads as TGTGCCAGTAGTATCGACGCTAGGACCGGGGAGCTGTTTTTT.

This clone appeared a single time. The chain is built from TRBV5-1 and TRBJ2-3; TRBD2 matches at 9 bases. The CDR3 spans 15 residues. Germline CDR1 is SGHRS and CDR2 is YFSETQ. After removal of 3 bases from V and 0 bases from J, the junction contained 2 bases not matched to a gene. CDR3 loop: CASSSLAGSTDTQYF. CDR3 in DNA: TGCGCCAGCAGCTCCCTAGCGGGGAGCACAGATACGCAGTATTTT.

The CDR3 sequence is CASSLMAPIGGNTDTQYF. The CDR3 DNA reads as TGTGCCAGCAGCTTAATGGCTCCCATAGGGGGAAACACAGATACGCAGTATTTT. This chain connects TRBV5-4 to TRBJ2-3; D may be TRBD1 (6 bases). This CDR3 contains 18 residues. V lost 2 bases and J lost 2, with 21 bases in between. The V gene's germline CDR1 is SGHNT and CDR2 YYREEE (reference sequence).

The V call is TRBV4-1, the J call TRBJ2-3, with TRBD2 identical over 10 bases. The CDR3 spans 17 residues. In germline, CDR1 is MGHRA, CDR2 YSYEKL. V shed 5 bases, J shed 2 bases, and the junction held 10 bases outside the gene matches. CDR3 coding DNA: TGCGCCAGCAGCTTCAGGGGGAGCGGGGGGGTCACAGATACGCAGTATTTT. Translating it yields CASSFRGSGGVTDTQYF.

The rearrangement joins TRBV5-5 to TRBJ1-2; D is uncertain. Germline V gene sequence: CDR1 SGHKS, CDR2 YYEKEE (reference sequence). The V end lost 3 bases, the J end lost 0 bases, and 9 bases lay between the germline ends. The CDR3 runs 14 residues. CDR3 nucleotides: TGTGCCAGCAGCTCGGCGGGAACTAACTATGGCTACACCTTC. Its translation is CASSSAGTNYGYTF.

As concerns this clone: Other DNA sequences from this sample encode an identical CDR3 as well. The J gene is TRBJ1-1, the V gene TRBV11-2; D is uncertain. The CDR3 consists of 13 residues. The V end was cut by 0 bases, the J end by 5 bases, with 7 bases between. The germline gives CDR1 SGHAT, CDR2 FQNNGV. Written as DNA, the CDR3 is TGTGCCAGCAGCTTAGATTGGGAGACTGAAGCTTTCTTT. It specifies CASSLDWETEAFF.

This chain connects TRBV27 to TRBJ2-5; TRBD2 aligns across 16 bases. Germline lookup yields CDR1 MNHEY and CDR2 SMNVEV (reference sequence). V dropped 0 bases and J dropped 4; count of bases not matched to a gene: 11. The CDR3 is 20 amino acids. CDR3 nucleotide sequence: TGTGCCAGCAGTTTATCGCCCCGGGGACTAGCGGGGGGGATGGGAGAGACCCAGTACTTC. The encoded protein is CASSLSPRGLAGGMGETQYF.

The chain is built from TRBV11-2 and TRBJ2-4, with 7 bases that match TRBD2. This CDR3 contains 13 residues. V lost 3 bases, J lost 4 bases, and 0 bases stayed unmatched. Per the germline V gene, CDR1 is SGHAT and CDR2 is FQNNGV. CDR3 nucleotide sequence: TGTGCCAGCAGCTTCGGGGGGAAAAACATTCAGTACTTC. Translated: CASSFGGKNIQYF.

This clone occurred once. V usage is TRBV5-1 and J usage is TRBJ2-6, with D possibly being TRBD2 (6 bases). Trimming took 2 bases from V and 1 from J, leaving 19 bases between them. Germline V gene sequence: CDR1 SGHRS, CDR2 YFSETQ. The CDR3 is made up of 19 amino acids. The chain's CDR3 is CASSLPLAGPGSGANVLTF. CDR3 nucleotide sequence: TGCGCCAGCAGCTTACCCTTGGCGGGGCCTGGATCTGGGGCCAACGTCCTGACTTTC.

This rearrangement joins TRBV6-5 to TRBJ1-6, with 7 positions matching TRBD1. J gave up 9 bases and V 6 bases, and 2 bases lay outside the gene matches. Germline lookup yields CDR1 MNHEY and CDR2 SVGAGI. This CDR3 spans 12 amino acids. CDR3 region: CASRRQGSPLHF. The CDR3 bases are TGTGCCAGCAGGCGACAGGGTTCACCCCTCCACTTT.

The chain recombines TRBV7-6 with TRBJ2-5; 13 nucleotides match TRBD2. The germline gives CDR1 SGHVS, CDR2 FNYEAQ. The CDR3 loop spans 15 amino acids. V was clipped by 1 base and J by 14 bases; unmatched bases: 10. The chain's CDR3 is CASSLGGTSGENAYF. In nucleotides, the CDR3 is TGTGCCAGCAGCTTAGGAGGGACTAGCGGGGAAAATGCTTACTTC.

The chain couples TRBV7-2 to TRBJ2-7; possible D gene TRBD2, 6 bases. The V gene lost 6 bases and the J gene lost 4 bases, with 22 bases spanning the gap. Germline lookup yields CDR1 SGHTA and CDR2 FQGNSA. This CDR3 comprises 16 residues. CDR3 residues: CASSSSRDSQFYEQYF. In nucleotides, the CDR3 is TGTGCCAGCAGTTCTAGCCGGGACTCCCAGTTTTACGAGCAGTACTTC.

Remarks on this clone: A read error may produce the germline difference seen at one junction end. The V call is TRBV7-9, the J call TRBJ1-1; a possible D gene is TRBD1 (5 bases). The germline gives CDR1 SEHNR, CDR2 FQNEAQ (reference sequence). This CDR3 contains 12 residues. The CDR3 protein is CSSSLGGAEAFF. CDR3 nucleotide sequence: TGTTCCAGCAGCTTGGGGGGAGCTGAAGCTTTCTTT.

The rearrangement links TRBV20-1 to TRBJ2-7, with a weak D call TRBD2 (6 bases). Looked up from germline, CDR1 is DFQATT and CDR2 is SNEGSKA (reference sequence). The CDR3 length is 11 residues. V was cut by 3 bases and J by 5 bases, with 8 bases left in between. CDR3 bases: TGCAGTGCTAGGCGGGGTAACGAGCAGTACTTC. Translated: CSARRGNEQYF.